These 16 T cell receptor beta chains originate from one sample sequenced in a study of blood T cell repertoires in COVID-19. This table comes from immunoSEQ multiplex PCR, and its TCRdb copy is limited to in-frame clones, with some not included. Here the sample spans under 200,000 clones, around 83% being singletons. Sequencing was carried out using peripheral blood. The receptors here all came from a woman aged 55-70 years with COVID-19, enrolled during active disease.

The chain combines TRBV11-3 with TRBJ2-2; 7 bases are shared with TRBD2. Germline CDR1 is SGHNT and CDR2 is YENEEA. This CDR3 region has 13 residues. J lost 6 bases, V lost 9 bases, and 7 bases had no gene match. This chain's CDR3 is CASAGGRAGELFF. CDR3 coding DNA: TGTGCCAGTGCCGGAGGGAGGGCCGGGGAGCTGTTTTTT.

The chain joins TRBV5-1 to TRBJ2-7; TRBD2 is a possible D gene (5 bases). V was shortened by 4 bases and J by 2 bases, with 13 bases between the two germline ends. Germline V gene sequence: CDR1 SGHRS, CDR2 YFSETQ. There are 14 residues in the CDR3. CDR3 in DNA: TGCGCCAGCAGCCCCTTGCGGGTTCCCTACGAGCAGTACTTC. Protein sequence: CASSPLRVPYEQYF.

There are a few counts of this clone. The J gene is TRBJ1-5, the V gene TRBV7-2; the D is unclear. This CDR3 is built from 13 residues. In germline, CDR1 is SGHTA, CDR2 FQGNSA. Trimming took 5 bases from V and 8 from J, leaving 13 bases between them. DNA for the CDR3: TGTGCCAGCAGCCCATCACGATCAGAGCCCCAGCATTTT. This gives the protein CASSPSRSEPQHF.

This rearrangement joins TRBV19 to TRBJ2-2; no definite D call. The CDR3 has 13 residues. Trimming took off 5 bases at V and 6 bases at J, with 10 bases between the two ends. In germline, CDR1 is LNHDA, CDR2 SQIVND (reference sequence). The DNA for the CDR3 is TGTGCCAGTAGTCGCACAGTGGCCGGGGAGCTGTTTTTT. Amino acids: CASSRTVAGELFF.

The chain links TRBV12-3 or TRBV12-4 to TRBJ2-1; D gene ambiguous. The ends were cut back, 7 bases at V and 7 bases at J, with 8 bases in the middle. The CDR3 covers 11 residues. The DNA of the CDR3 is TGTGCCAGCACTACCAGGAATGAGCAGTTCTTC. It yields the protein CASTTRNEQFF.

On this clone: Because it lacks the conserved phenylalanine or tryptophan at the end, this CDR3 is likely a read error. The limits of the CDR3 on the DNA are not certain, so only TCRdb's listed CDR3 is given. The chain links TRBV6-6 to TRBJ1-1; the table's D call, TRBD1, has no DNA check behind it. Germline V gene data show CDR1 as MNHNY and CDR2 as SVGAGI (reference sequence). The CDR3 is made up of 12 amino acids, end residues included. The CDR3 loop reads CASSNEGARDSV.

The V gene is TRBV5-5, the J gene TRBJ1-1, with 10 positions matching TRBD1. The CDR3 has 14 residues. Losses at the gene ends were 4 bases for V and 7 bases for J; bases not matched to a gene: 7. Looked up from germline, CDR1 is SGHKS and CDR2 is YYEKEE (reference sequence). CDR3 sequence (DNA): TGTGCCAGCAGCCGGAGGGACAGGGGTGGTGAAGCTTTCTTT. Amino acid sequence: CASSRRDRGGEAFF.

V and J are TRBV6-5 and TRBJ1-1, with D tentatively TRBD1 (6 bases). This CDR3 comprises 13 residues. The V end was cut by 2 bases, the J end by 5 bases, with 9 bases between. Looked up from germline, CDR1 is MNHEY and CDR2 is SVGAGI. The CDR3 here is CASSYRTETEAFF. CDR3 DNA sequence: TGTGCCAGCAGTTACCGGACAGAAACTGAAGCTTTCTTT.

The gene calls are TRBV21-1 and TRBJ2-1; the table's D gene call, TRBD2, was not cross checked with the DNA. TRBV21-1 is noted as a pseudogene. There are 15 residues in the CDR3. The CDR3: CASSKQRLGCGEQFF. The CDR3 nucleotides are TGTGCCAGCAGCAAGCAGAGACTAGGGTGTGGTGAGCAGTTCTTC.

This chain's CDR3 is CASLTGANYGYTF. CDR3 DNA sequence: TGTGCCAGCTTGACAGGGGCTAACTATGGCTACACCTTC. The chain joins TRBV18 to TRBJ1-2; 8 nucleotides align to TRBD1. CDR1 and CDR2 (germline): KGHSH, LQKENI. Unmatched junction bases numbered 1, after V lost 7 bases and J lost 0 bases. The CDR3 has 13 amino acids.

The chain joins TRBV15 to TRBJ2-5; 7 bases are shared with TRBD2. Germline V gene lookup returns CDR1 LNHNV and CDR2 YYDKDF (reference sequence). There are 15 residues in the CDR3. Losses at the gene ends were 3 bases for V and 5 bases for J; bases not matched to a gene: 9. The CDR3 DNA reads TGTGCCACCAGCAGCCGGCGGGACGGGGGGGAGACCCAGTACTTC. This translates into CATSSRRDGGETQYF.

This chain joins TRBV5-5 and TRBJ1-3; 9 bases align to TRBD1. This CDR3 contains 16 residues. Germline V gene sequence: CDR1 SGHKS, CDR2 YYEKEE (reference sequence). Trimming at V came to 0 bases and at J to 1 base, leaving 2 bases not matched to a gene. CDR3 bases: TGTGCCAGCAGCTTGGTTGGACAGGGGTCTGGAAACACCATATATTTT. As protein: CASSLVGQGSGNTIYF. Combining the CDR3 with reference TRBV5-5 and TRBJ1-3 gives the whole variable domain DAGVTQSPTHLIKTRGQQVTLRCSPISGHKSVSWYQQVLGQGPQFIFQYYEKEERGRGNFPDRFSARQFPNYSSELNVNALLLGDSALYLCASSLVGQGSGNTIYFGEGSWLTVV.

The V and J genes are TRBV7-3 and TRBJ1-1; the D gene is possibly TRBD1 (5 bases). Trimming removed 3 bases from V and 1 base from J, with 9 bases in between. Germline V gene lookup returns CDR1 SGHTA and CDR2 FQGTGA. The CDR3 has 14 amino acids. This CDR3 reads CASSFLGQNTEAFF. DNA for the CDR3: TGTGCCAGCAGCTTTCTTGGACAGAACACTGAAGCTTTCTTT.

The chain joins TRBV5-1 to TRBJ2-1; D is possibly TRBD1 (6 bases). Looked up from germline, CDR1 is SGHRS and CDR2 is YFSETQ. This CDR3 region has 13 residues. Trimming shortened V by 1 base and J by 8 bases, and 10 bases separated the two germline ends. The DNA of the CDR3 is TGCGCCAGCAGCTTGCTCAGGGGACATGAGCAGTTCTTC. This gives the protein CASSLLRGHEQFF.

The chain carries TRBV6-6 and TRBJ2-2; 7 bases align to TRBD2. This CDR3 region has 20 residues. CDR1 is MNHNY and CDR2 is SVGAGI in the germline V gene (reference sequence). The trim removed 6 bases at V and 7 bases at J, leaving 26 bases unmatched. The CDR3 is CASSSGRRGVKLGLGGELFF. In DNA form, the CDR3 reads TGTGCCAGCAGCTCCGGGAGGAGGGGCGTGAAGTTAGGTCTTGGCGGGGAGCTGTTTTTT.

The CDR3 reads CATSDNRQGGKAFF. For the CDR3, the DNA is TGTGCCACCAGTGATAATCGACAGGGGGGGAAAGCTTTCTTT. The genes are TRBV24-1 and TRBJ1-1, with TRBD1 matching 9 bases. Germline V gene lookup returns CDR1 KGHDR and CDR2 SFDVKD. J gave up 9 bases and V 3 bases, and 7 bases lay outside the gene matches. This CDR3 has 14 amino acids.